This entry is about one T cell receptor beta chain. The target antigen is unknown. In the same sample, other DNA sequences code for this CDR3. This sample was included in a study of shared clonotypes between healthy human individuals. Overall study context: CD4 naive and CD4 memory each took three plates per donor, while CD8 naive took two and CD8 memory one.

The study's findings and limits: Sequencing depth was expected to affect clonotype sharing among donors.

Clones were read by immunoSEQ multiplex PCR, and TCRdb kept only the in-frame ones, dropping some. In the table there are 2 million to 2.5 million clones, around 93% of which are singletons. The germline V and J ends were trimmed by 1 base and 5 bases, with 10 bases remaining between them. The germline V gene has CDR1 SGHRS and CDR2 YFSETQ. The CDR3 sequence is 14 residues long. This receptor was identified in a man between 18 and 29 years old in good health. Some clones in this sample may be carry-over from other donors' samples. Material for sequencing was naive CD4+ T cells from PBMCs. Subset: CD45RA+ positively selected. This chain connects TRBV5-1 to TRBJ1-5; tentatively, D is TRBD1 (5 bases). The CDR3 DNA is TGCGCCAGCAGCTTGCGCCAGGGCGATCAGCCCCAGCATTTT. It is translated as CASSLRQGDQPQHF.